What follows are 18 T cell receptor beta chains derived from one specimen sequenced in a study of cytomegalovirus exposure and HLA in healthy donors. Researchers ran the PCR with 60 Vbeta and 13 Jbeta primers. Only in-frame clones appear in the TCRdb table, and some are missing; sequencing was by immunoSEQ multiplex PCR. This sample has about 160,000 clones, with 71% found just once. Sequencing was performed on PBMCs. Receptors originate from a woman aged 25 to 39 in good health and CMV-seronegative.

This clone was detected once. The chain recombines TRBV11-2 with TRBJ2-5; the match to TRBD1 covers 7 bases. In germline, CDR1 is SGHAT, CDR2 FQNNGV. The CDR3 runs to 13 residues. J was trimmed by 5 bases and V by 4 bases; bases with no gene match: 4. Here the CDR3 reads CASSSNRGETQYF. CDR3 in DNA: TGTGCCAGCAGCTCAAACAGGGGTGAGACCCAGTACTTC. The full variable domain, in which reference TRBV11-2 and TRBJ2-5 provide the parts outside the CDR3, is EAGVAQSPRYKIIEKRQSVAFWCNPISGHATLYWYQQILGQGPKLLIQFQNNGVVDDSQLPKDRFSAERLKGVDSTLKIQPAKLEDSAVYLCASSSNRGETQYFGPGTRLLVL.

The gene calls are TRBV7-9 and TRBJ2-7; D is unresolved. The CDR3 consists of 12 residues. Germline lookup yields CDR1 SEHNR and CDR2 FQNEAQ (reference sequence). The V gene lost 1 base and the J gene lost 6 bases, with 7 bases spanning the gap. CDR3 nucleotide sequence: TGTGCCAGCAGCTTAGTCGGTTCCGAGCAGTACTTC. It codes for CASSLVGSEQYF.

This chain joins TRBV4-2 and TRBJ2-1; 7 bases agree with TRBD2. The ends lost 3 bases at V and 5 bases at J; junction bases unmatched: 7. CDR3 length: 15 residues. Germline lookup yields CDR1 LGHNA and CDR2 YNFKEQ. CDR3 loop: CASSHGLAENNEQFF. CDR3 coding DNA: TGTGCCAGCAGCCATGGTCTAGCGGAAAACAATGAGCAGTTCTTC.

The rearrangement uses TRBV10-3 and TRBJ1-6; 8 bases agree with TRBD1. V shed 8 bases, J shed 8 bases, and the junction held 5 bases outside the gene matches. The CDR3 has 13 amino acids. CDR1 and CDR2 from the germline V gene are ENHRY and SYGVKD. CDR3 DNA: TGTGCCATCTCAGGGGGCAGAGATTCACCCCTCCACTTT. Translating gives CAISGGRDSPLHF.

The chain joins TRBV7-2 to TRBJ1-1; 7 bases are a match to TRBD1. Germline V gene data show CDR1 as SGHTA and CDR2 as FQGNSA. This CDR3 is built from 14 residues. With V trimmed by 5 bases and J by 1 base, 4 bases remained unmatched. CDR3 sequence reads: CASSVQGQNTEAFF. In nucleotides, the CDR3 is TGTGCCAGCAGCGTACAGGGGCAGAACACTGAAGCTTTCTTT.

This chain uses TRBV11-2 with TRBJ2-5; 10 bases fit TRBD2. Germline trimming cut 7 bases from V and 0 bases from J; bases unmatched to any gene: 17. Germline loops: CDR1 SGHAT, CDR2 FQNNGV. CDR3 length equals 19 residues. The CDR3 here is CASNLPAASGGPYQETQYF. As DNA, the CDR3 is TGTGCCAGCAACCTCCCCGCGGCTAGCGGGGGCCCCTACCAAGAGACCCAGTACTTC.

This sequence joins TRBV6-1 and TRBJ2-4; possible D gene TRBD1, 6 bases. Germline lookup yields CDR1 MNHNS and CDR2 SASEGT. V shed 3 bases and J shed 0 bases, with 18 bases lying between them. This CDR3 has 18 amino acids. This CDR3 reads CASSDGQNLDLAKNIQYF. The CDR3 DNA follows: TGTGCCAGCAGTGACGGACAGAACCTAGATCTAGCCAAAAACATTCAGTACTTC.

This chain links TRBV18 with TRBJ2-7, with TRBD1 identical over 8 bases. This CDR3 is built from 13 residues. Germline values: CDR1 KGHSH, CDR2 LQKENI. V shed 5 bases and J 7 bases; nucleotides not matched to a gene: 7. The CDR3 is CASSKGQGREQYF. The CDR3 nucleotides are TGTGCCAGCTCAAAAGGACAGGGCCGGGAGCAGTACTTC.

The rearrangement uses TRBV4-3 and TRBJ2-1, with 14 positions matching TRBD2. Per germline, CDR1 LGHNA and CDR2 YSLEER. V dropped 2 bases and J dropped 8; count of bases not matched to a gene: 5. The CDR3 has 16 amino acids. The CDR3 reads CASSQQTSGGADEQFF. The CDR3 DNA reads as TGCGCCAGCAGCCAACAGACTAGCGGGGGGGCCGATGAGCAGTTCTTC.

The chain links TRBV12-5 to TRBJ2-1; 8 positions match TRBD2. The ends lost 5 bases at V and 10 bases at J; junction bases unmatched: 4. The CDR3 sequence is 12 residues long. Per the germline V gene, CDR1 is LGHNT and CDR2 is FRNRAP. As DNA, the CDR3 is TGTGCTAGTGGTGCCGCGGGGGGCGAGCAGTTCTTC. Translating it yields CASGAAGGEQFF.

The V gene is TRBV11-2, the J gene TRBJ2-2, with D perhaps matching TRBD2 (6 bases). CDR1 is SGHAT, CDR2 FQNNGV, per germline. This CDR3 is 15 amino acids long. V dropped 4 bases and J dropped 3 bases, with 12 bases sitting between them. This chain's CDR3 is CASSSLRGDTGELFF. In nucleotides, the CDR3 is TGTGCCAGCAGCTCACTTCGCGGGGACACCGGGGAGCTGTTTTTT. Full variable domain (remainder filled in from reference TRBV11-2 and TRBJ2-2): EAGVAQSPRYKIIEKRQSVAFWCNPISGHATLYWYQQILGQGPKLLIQFQNNGVVDDSQLPKDRFSAERLKGVDSTLKIQPAKLEDSAVYLCASSSLRGDTGELFFGEGSRLTVL.

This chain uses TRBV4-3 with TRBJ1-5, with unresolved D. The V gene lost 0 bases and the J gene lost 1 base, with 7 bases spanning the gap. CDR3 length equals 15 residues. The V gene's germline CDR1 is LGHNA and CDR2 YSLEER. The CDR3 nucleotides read TGCGCCAGCAGCCAAGAGAGGTGGAGCAATCAGCCCCAGCATTTT. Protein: CASSQERWSNQPQHF.

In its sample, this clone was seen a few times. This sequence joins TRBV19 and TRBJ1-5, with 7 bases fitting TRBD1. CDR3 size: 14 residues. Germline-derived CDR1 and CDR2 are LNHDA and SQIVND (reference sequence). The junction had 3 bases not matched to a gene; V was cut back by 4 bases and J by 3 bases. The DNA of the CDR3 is TGTGCCAGTAGTACTACAGGGGCCAATCAGCCCCAGCATTTT. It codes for CASSTTGANQPQHF.

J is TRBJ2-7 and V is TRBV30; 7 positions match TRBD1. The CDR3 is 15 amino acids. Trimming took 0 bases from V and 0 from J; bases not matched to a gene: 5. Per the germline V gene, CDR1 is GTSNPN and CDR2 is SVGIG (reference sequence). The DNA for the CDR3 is TGTGCCTGGAGTGTCTGGCAGGGGGTCTCCTACGAGCAGTACTTC. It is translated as CAWSVWQGVSYEQYF.

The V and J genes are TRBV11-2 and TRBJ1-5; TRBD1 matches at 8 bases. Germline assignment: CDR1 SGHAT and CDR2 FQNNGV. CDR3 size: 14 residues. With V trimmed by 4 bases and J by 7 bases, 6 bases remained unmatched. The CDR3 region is CASSSDRGRQPQHF. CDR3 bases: TGTGCCAGCAGCTCTGACAGGGGAAGGCAGCCCCAGCATTTT. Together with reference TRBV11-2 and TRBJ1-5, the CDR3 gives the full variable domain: EAGVAQSPRYKIIEKRQSVAFWCNPISGHATLYWYQQILGQGPKLLIQFQNNGVVDDSQLPKDRFSAERLKGVDSTLKIQPAKLEDSAVYLCASSSDRGRQPQHFGDGTRLSIL.

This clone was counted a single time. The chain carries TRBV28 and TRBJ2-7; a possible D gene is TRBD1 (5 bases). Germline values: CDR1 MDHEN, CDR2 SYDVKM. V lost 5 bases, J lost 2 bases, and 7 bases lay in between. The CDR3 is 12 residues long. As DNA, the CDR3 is TGTGCCAGCAGTCCAGGGACCTACGAGCAGTACTTC. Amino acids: CASSPGTYEQYF.

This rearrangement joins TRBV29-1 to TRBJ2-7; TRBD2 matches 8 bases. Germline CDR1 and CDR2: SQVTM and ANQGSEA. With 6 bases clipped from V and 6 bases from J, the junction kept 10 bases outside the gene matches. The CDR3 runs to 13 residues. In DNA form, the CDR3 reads TGCAGCGTCCCCGGGACTAGTCTCCGCGAGCAGTACTTC. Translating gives CSVPGTSLREQYF.

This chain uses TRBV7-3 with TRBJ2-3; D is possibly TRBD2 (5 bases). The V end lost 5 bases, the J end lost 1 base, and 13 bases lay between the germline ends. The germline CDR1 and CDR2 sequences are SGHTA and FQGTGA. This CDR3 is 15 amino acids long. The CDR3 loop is CASSPGRGGTDTQYF. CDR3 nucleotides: TGTGCCAGCAGCCCGGGAAGAGGCGGCACAGATACGCAGTATTTT.